These 25 T cell receptor beta chains were all obtained from the same sample, sequenced in a study of brain metastases from non-small cell lung cancer. Clones were read by immunoSEQ multiplex PCR, and TCRdb kept only the in-frame ones, dropping some. The sample has some 6,000 clones, roughly 80% seen once. Sequencing was performed on primary lung tumor tissue. The source is a donor at least 40 years old with non-small cell lung cancer.

The chain is built from TRBV3-1 (or the pseudogene TRBV3-2) and TRBJ1-6; no reliable D call. Germline V gene lookup returns CDR1 LGHDT and CDR2 YNNKEL (reference sequence). This CDR3 has 15 amino acids. Trimming cost V 3 bases and J 6 bases, with 12 bases left between them. The CDR3 spells CASSQTGSANSPLHF. The CDR3, as DNA: TGTGCCAGCAGCCAGACGGGGTCTGCTAATTCACCCCTCCACTTT.

V and J are TRBV12-5 and TRBJ1-1; a possible D gene is TRBD1 (5 bases). The CDR3 extends over 14 amino acids. Germline assignment: CDR1 LGHNT and CDR2 FRNRAP. V was cut by 7 bases and J by 0 bases, with 12 bases left in between. CDR3 bases: TGTGCTAGTGCCGTGGGGCGATTGAACACTGAAGCTTTCTTT. Translation gives CASAVGRLNTEAFF.

This clone appeared a few times. The chain recombines TRBV7-9 with TRBJ1-1; D gene uncertain. Germline V gene lookup returns CDR1 SEHNR and CDR2 FQNEAQ (reference sequence). Trimming pared 5 bases from V and 2 bases from J, leaving 12 bases between. This CDR3 comprises 14 residues. The CDR3 loop reads CASSLQTDNTEAFF. The DNA of the CDR3 is TGTGCCAGCAGCCTACAAACAGATAACACTGAAGCTTTCTTT.

The rearrangement uses TRBV30 and TRBJ1-4; D ambiguous. The germline CDR1 and CDR2 sequences are GTSNPN and SVGIG (reference sequence). Trimming removed 4 bases from V and 8 bases from J, with 5 bases in between. This CDR3 comprises 10 residues. CDR3 protein: CAWNGEKLFF. The CDR3, as DNA: TGTGCCTGGAATGGGGAAAAACTGTTTTTT.

J is TRBJ2-3 and V is TRBV28, with 8 bases lining up with TRBD2. The CDR3 contains 13 residues. Germline loops: CDR1 MDHEN, CDR2 SYDVKM. V was clipped by 8 bases and J by 0 bases; unmatched bases: 1. CDR3 in DNA: TGTGCCAGCCGGGGGGGGAGCACAGATACGCAGTATTTT. This sequence encodes CASRGGSTDTQYF.

This chain connects TRBV28 to TRBJ1-2, with D perhaps matching TRBD1 (6 bases). The CDR3 contains 13 residues. In germline, CDR1 is MDHEN, CDR2 SYDVKM. Trimming took off 3 bases at V and 5 bases at J, with 10 bases between the two ends. The CDR3 nucleotides are TGTGCCAGCAGTTTTCAGGGGAGGTATGGCTACACCTTC. This translates into CASSFQGRYGYTF.

The chain recombines TRBV5-3 with TRBJ2-1, with a tentative D call TRBD2 (7 bases). TRBV5-3 is known as an ORF, though its function is uncertain. The CDR3 has 15 residues. V lost 3 bases and J lost 8, with 18 bases in between. The DNA for the CDR3 is TGTGCCAGAAGCTCTCCCCAGCGCGGGGGCTATGAGCAGTTCTTC. Protein sequence: CARSSPQRGGYEQFF.

The chain couples TRBV12-3 or TRBV12-4 to TRBJ1-1; D is uncertain. The length of the CDR3 is 11 residues. Deletions cut 6 bases from V and 11 bases from J, with 13 bases between. The CDR3 sequence: CASRSLGEAFF. The CDR3 nucleotides read TGTGCCAGCAGATCCCTAGGTGAGGCTTTCTTT.

Points on this clone: The same CDR3 also results from other DNA sequences found in this sample. This rearrangement joins TRBV7-3 to TRBJ1-1, with D tentatively TRBD1 (6 bases). Germline V gene data show CDR1 as SGHTA and CDR2 as FQGTGA. This CDR3 spans 14 amino acids. Deletions cut 5 bases from V and 3 bases from J, with 13 bases between. The CDR3 sequence is CASSPQGRHTEAFF. The CDR3, as DNA: TGTGCCAGCAGCCCACAGGGTCGGCACACTGAAGCTTTCTTT. The full variable domain, completed using reference TRBV7-3 and TRBJ1-1, is GAGVSQTPSNKVTEKGKYVELRCDPISGHTALYWYRQSLGQGPEFLIYFQGTGAADDSGLPNDRFFAVRPEGSVSTLKIQRTERGDSAVYLCASSPQGRHTEAFFGQGTRLTVV.

The genes are TRBV9 and TRBJ2-1, with 9 positions matching TRBD2. Germline trimming cut 0 bases from V and 5 bases from J; bases unmatched to any gene: 6. Germline V gene lookup returns CDR1 SGDLS and CDR2 YYNGEE. The CDR3 contains 16 residues. This CDR3 is CASSVDGGGVNNEQFF. As DNA, the CDR3 is TGTGCCAGCAGCGTAGATGGCGGGGGGGTTAACAATGAGCAGTTCTTC.

This clone was seen only a few times. In the same sample, other DNA sequences code for this CDR3. This CDR3 is CASSPLRDFYGYTF. The CDR3 DNA reads TGTGCCAGCAGTCCCCTCAGGGACTTCTATGGCTACACCTTC. The V call is TRBV5-6, the J call TRBJ1-2; tentative D call: TRBD1 (5 bases). Germline V CDR1 and CDR2: SGHDT, YYEEEE. The CDR3 sequence is 14 residues long. V was shortened by 5 bases and J by 4 bases, with 15 bases between the two germline ends.

CDR3 region: CSVGRTPNTEAFF. The DNA for the CDR3 is TGCAGCGTTGGGAGGACACCGAACACTGAAGCTTTCTTT. This chain uses TRBV29-1 with TRBJ1-1; D may be TRBD1 (5 bases). CDR3 length equals 13 residues. CDR1 and CDR2 from the germline V gene are SQVTM and ANQGSEA. The V gene lost 4 bases and the J gene lost 1 base, with 10 bases spanning the gap.

As concerns this clone: The same CDR3 is also encoded by other DNA sequences in this sample. For the CDR3, the DNA is TGCGCCAGCAGCTTACGGGGGGACAGCTTAACCAACGAGCAGTACTTC. Translation: CASSLRGDSLTNEQYF. This rearrangement joins TRBV5-1 to TRBJ2-7; D possibly uses TRBD1 or TRBD2 (7 bases each). Germline V gene sequence: CDR1 SGHRS, CDR2 YFSETQ. The CDR3 contains 16 residues. V shed 2 bases and J shed 5 bases, with 20 bases lying between them.

The chain combines TRBV6-1 with TRBJ2-7; TRBD1 or TRBD2 may be the D gene (5 bases each). The CDR3 runs to 16 residues. Between the trimmed V and J ends, which lost 4 bases and 0 bases, there was a span of 16 bases. Germline V gives CDR1 MNHNS, CDR2 SASEGT. CDR3 DNA sequence: TGTGCCAGCAGTGGGGGGTTGGCCCTTCTCTCCTACGAGCAGTACTTC. Translation: CASSGGLALLSYEQYF.

The rearrangement uses TRBV10-3 and TRBJ2-7; 8 bases agree with TRBD2. CDR1 and CDR2 (germline): ENHRY, SYGVKD. Losses at the gene ends were 4 bases for V and 6 bases for J; bases not matched to a gene: 5. The CDR3 sequence is 13 residues long. The CDR3 here is CAISGRGGTEQYF. CDR3 sequence (DNA): TGTGCCATCAGTGGTCGCGGGGGGACCGAGCAGTACTTC.

This clone was detected once. V usage is TRBV24-1 and J usage is TRBJ1-1; D gene unclear. Germline CDR1 and CDR2: KGHDR and SFDVKD. V was trimmed by 7 bases and J by 5 bases, leaving 10 bases between them. The CDR3 is made up of 12 amino acids. CDR3 residues: CATSRDGTEAFF. The CDR3 DNA follows: TGTGCCACCAGCCGTGACGGGACTGAAGCTTTCTTT.

The CDR3 sequence is CASIGGGLNTGELFF. The CDR3 coding sequence is TGTGCCAGCATTGGGGGCGGCTTGAACACCGGGGAGCTGTTTTTT. The V gene is TRBV6-5, the J gene TRBJ2-2; TRBD1 is a possible D gene (6 bases). The V gene lost 7 bases and the J gene lost 1 base, with 13 bases spanning the gap. The germline CDR1 and CDR2 sequences are MNHEY and SVGAGI. The CDR3 covers 15 residues.

This chain links TRBV5-1 with TRBJ1-4; TRBD1 matches 9 bases. The CDR3 loop spans 15 amino acids. The germline V gene has CDR1 SGHRS and CDR2 YFSETQ. V lost 3 bases, J lost 5 bases, and 5 bases stayed unmatched. The CDR3 DNA sequence: TGCGCCAGCAGCTCTCGGACAGGGGAGAATGAAAAACTGTTTTTT. Its protein is CASSSRTGENEKLFF.

This clone was found a few times. The V call is TRBV9, the J call TRBJ2-1, with a tentative D call TRBD2 (6 bases). The V and J ends lost 4 bases and 5 bases respectively, with 16 bases between them. Germline loops: CDR1 SGDLS, CDR2 YYNGEE. This CDR3 region has 15 residues. The CDR3 is CASSFGTLGNNEQFF. CDR3 in DNA: TGTGCCAGCAGCTTCGGGACTCTGGGGAACAATGAGCAGTTCTTC.

This sequence joins TRBV15 and TRBJ1-1; tentative D call: TRBD1 (5 bases). V was pared by 5 bases and J by 1 base, with 14 bases between. Germline V lookup: CDR1 LNHNV, CDR2 YYDKDF (reference sequence). This CDR3 is built from 15 residues. The CDR3 reads CATSPGGTGNTEAFF. The CDR3 DNA sequence: TGTGCCACCAGCCCGGGGGGAACAGGGAACACTGAAGCTTTCTTT.

The chain recombines TRBV27 with TRBJ2-7, with a tentative D call TRBD2 (5 bases). The V and J ends lost 6 bases and 2 bases respectively, with 14 bases between them. The CDR3 has 14 amino acids. Germline-derived CDR1 and CDR2 are MNHEY and SMNVEV (reference sequence). Here the CDR3 reads CASSSPDSTYEQYF. For the CDR3, the DNA is TGTGCCAGCAGCTCCCCGGACTCAACCTACGAGCAGTACTTC.

This clone was observed once. V and J are TRBV28 and TRBJ1-2; no firm D call. Germline V gene sequence: CDR1 MDHEN, CDR2 SYDVKM. The CDR3 has 14 amino acids. The V gene lost 3 bases and the J gene lost 7 bases, with 15 bases spanning the gap. CDR3 DNA sequence: TGTGCCAGCAGTTTGGTTGGGGTCGGCGGTGGCTACACCTTC. This encodes CASSLVGVGGGYTF.

The chain carries TRBV3-1 (or the pseudogene TRBV3-2) and TRBJ2-1; D gene uncertain. Trimming pared 4 bases from V and 2 bases from J, leaving 12 bases between. CDR1 and CDR2 from the germline V gene are LGHDT and YNNKEL (reference sequence). The CDR3 spans 15 residues. The CDR3 is CASSLEGSPYNEQFF. DNA for the CDR3: TGTGCCAGCAGCCTCGAAGGGTCCCCCTACAATGAGCAGTTCTTC.

The CDR3 DNA sequence: TGTGCCAGCTCACCCCTCCCTCCGACAGGTCCTGGGATCCTAGCCAAAAACATTCAGTACTTC. Translated: CASSPLPPTGPGILAKNIQYF. This chain joins TRBV18 and TRBJ2-4; maybe TRBD1 (6 bases). Trimming took off 3 bases at V and 0 bases at J, with 27 bases between the two ends. The germline gives CDR1 KGHSH, CDR2 LQKENI. The CDR3 covers 21 residues.

J is TRBJ2-4 and V is TRBV6-2 or TRBV6-3; TRBD1 or TRBD2 may be the D gene (7 bases each). The V end was cut by 0 bases, the J end by 3 bases, with 15 bases between. The V gene's germline CDR1 is MNHEY and CDR2 SVGEGT. The CDR3 sequence is 17 residues long. Here the CDR3 DNA reads TGTGCCAGCAGTTACTCGGGGAGGGGGCATGACAAAAACATTCAGTACTTC. Its translation: CASSYSGRGHDKNIQYF.